This paragraph covers one TCR beta chain sequence. The antigen remains undetermined. Via CD45RO/CCR7/CD25/CD127/CD95/CD27, cells of the CD4+ naive, central memory, regulatory and stem cell-like memory subsets were sorted. These data come from a study of beta chain features in type 1 diabetes. Study-level findings and limits: The similarity of naive, central memory and Treg TCRB repertoires appeared greater among patients than among healthy donors.

The CDR3 is 15 residues long. The sequenced template was cDNA made from the entire isolated RNA. Using immunoSEQ multiplex PCR, the repertoire was profiled, and TCRdb retains in-frame clones only, with some absent. This table holds 430,000 or so clones, approximately 10% found once. This TCR was recovered from a woman between 18 and 30 years old in good health. Material for sequencing was naive CD4+ T cells from blood. The rearrangement uses TRBV21-1 and TRBJ2-3; the table's D call, TRBD1, was not checked against the DNA. TRBV21-1 is a known pseudogene. This CDR3 reads CASSKVDTFTDTQYF. In nucleotides, the CDR3 is TGTGCCAGCAGCAAAGTTGACACCTTCACAGATACGCAGTATTTT.